This T cell receptor beta chain stems from a study of T-cell reconstitution after alpha-beta-depleted transplantation in children (dated by TCRdb to the mid-2010s). About the investigation overall: Using TCR repertoire profiling, the study quantitatively followed how T-cell immune reconstitution unfolded in children after TCRalphabeta/CD19-depleted allogeneic hematopoietic cell transplantation.

The CDR3 numbers 13 residues from cysteine through phenylalanine. The only DNA kept is the CDR3, 39 bases in frame from the first base. The germline V gene supplies CDR1 MNHEY and CDR2 SVGEGT. The library was built by means of PCR. The instrument given in TCRdb is Illumina HiSeq 2500. To normalize quantification of the TCRbeta repertoire, the TCR libraries were built with molecular barcoding that relied on unique molecular identifiers. Clones were called with MiXCR by TCRdb after fastp trimmed the public reads at Q25, and only in-frame beta chains were retained. Here each entry gathers all rows of one CDR3 protein and keeps the most common genes and DNA. The sample table lists about 110,000 distinct CDR3 sequences, about 9.3% of them with a count of one. More than 7% of the sample is in the top ten clones. Worth noting for this clonotype: The target of this receptor is not known. This may arise from a read error, as a much more abundant clone is one base away.

Recombination joined TRBV6-2 or TRBV6-3 with TRBJ1-5; the D gene identity is not certain. This sequence was found in a human donor who donated a stem cell graft to a child with acute lymphoblastic leukemia. This material consisted of PBMCs from the stem cell graft donor, taken from the stem cell graft. CDR3 reads: CASSKKGGAPHHF. The sequence in DNA is TGTGCCAGCAGTAAGAAGGGTGGAGCGCCCCATCATTTT.